Included here is one T cell receptor (beta chain) sequence, with context. This CDR3 has 17 amino acids. Germline lookup yields CDR1 SGHVS and CDR2 FQNEAQ. V lost 0 bases, J lost 5 bases, and 18 bases lay in between. The sample comes from a study of T cell responses to AZD1222 COVID-19 vaccine. This table comes from immunoSEQ multiplex PCR, and its TCRdb copy is limited to in-frame clones, with some not included. The sample lists roughly 67,000 clones; about 91% were seen once. The rearrangement joins TRBV7-8 to TRBJ2-3, with D possibly matching TRBD1 (5 bases). The input for sequencing was peripheral blood, taken on day 0 of AZD1222 vaccination. This TCR was recovered from an adult in good health. CDR3 loop: CASSLASRVGARDTQYF. For the CDR3, the DNA is TGTGCCAGCAGCTTAGCGAGCCGGGTAGGGGCGAGAGATACGCAGTATTTT.